This TCR beta chain originates from a study of CD8 T cells in Susac syndrome. Trimming removed 3 bases at V and 1 base at J, with 12 bases between. This CDR3 has 16 amino acids. Germline CDR1 reads KGHSH; CDR2 reads LQKENI. The TEMRA cells underwent FACS enrichment, while the CD8+ and CD4+ T cells underwent negative isolation. RNA in amounts of about 0.45 to 1 ug was reverse transcribed with random hexamers. TCRdb re-derived calls from the immunoSEQ multiplex PCR reads in MiXCR, one entry per CDR3 protein. The repertoire holds approximately 110,000 distinct CDR3 sequences, about 95% seen once, with approximately 0.092% in the top ten.

V and J are TRBV18 and TRBJ1-4, with D possibly matching TRBD1 (6 bases). This receptor was taken from a human donor in good health. The sample taken for sequencing was CD4+ T cells from PBMCs. Here the CDR3 DNA reads TGTGCCAGCTCACCTAGGCAGGGGAAAACTAATGAAAAACTGTTTTTT. Amino acid sequence: CASSPRQGKTNEKLFF.